Listed below are T cell receptor beta chains from one sample, sequenced in a study of T cell changes during pregnancy in multiple sclerosis. Repertoires were generated with immunoSEQ multiplex PCR, while TCRdb's copy carries only in-frame clones and drops some. The data show some 64,000 clones, 70% to 90% seen once. Sequencing was performed on peripheral blood, taken in the first trimester of pregnancy. The receptors shown here come from a female donor in good health, enrolled as a control in a pregnancy study. CDR3s include the opening cysteine and the closing phenylalanine or tryptophan.

j_call: TRBJ1-1; v_call: TRBV13; cdr3_aa: CASSLVLALTEAFF
j_call: TRBJ2-3; v_call: TRBV27; cdr3_aa: CASSSRDTYTDTQYF
j_call: TRBJ2-3; v_call: TRBV7-9; cdr3_aa: CASSSVTDTQYF
j_call: TRBJ1-2; v_call: TRBV4-3; cdr3_aa: CASSQDRAGDYGYTF
j_call: TRBJ2-5; v_call: TRBV7-2; cdr3_aa: CASSLAEYRGLEETQYF
j_call: TRBJ2-3; v_call: TRBV7-3; cdr3_aa: CASSLAAMRADTQYF
j_call: TRBJ2-7; v_call: TRBV5-4; cdr3_aa: CASSPIRSGGSYEQYF
j_call: TRBJ1-2; v_call: TRBV7-9; cdr3_aa: CASSLARDRGYGYTF
j_call: TRBJ1-1; v_call: TRBV7-9; cdr3_aa: CASSLVPERTEAFF
j_call: TRBJ1-6; v_call: TRBV27; cdr3_aa: CASSPIGTENSPLHF
j_call: TRBJ1-1; v_call: TRBV11-3; cdr3_aa: CASSLGQGNTEAFF
j_call: TRBJ2-7; v_call: TRBV7-2; cdr3_aa: CASSLPGTEYEQYF
j_call: TRBJ2-7; v_call: TRBV11-2; cdr3_aa: CASKAGSVEQYF
j_call: TRBJ1-4; v_call: TRBV19; cdr3_aa: CASTETGQNEKLFF
j_call: TRBJ1-5; v_call: TRBV12-1; cdr3_aa: CASAGPRREDQPQHF
j_call: TRBJ1-2; v_call: TRBV7-6; cdr3_aa: CASSSRGRGMGGYTF
j_call: TRBJ1-6; v_call: TRBV4-3; cdr3_aa: CASSQVGRDNNSPLHF
j_call: TRBJ2-3; v_call: TRBV13; cdr3_aa: CASSSDFVTDTQYF
j_call: TRBJ2-2; v_call: TRBV7-3; cdr3_aa: CASSLNGGLNTGELFF
j_call: TRBJ1-1; v_call: TRBV5-6; cdr3_aa: CASSLIVTEAFF
j_call: TRBJ2-7; v_call: TRBV18; cdr3_aa: CASSPDRDYEQYF
j_call: TRBJ2-3; v_call: TRBV7-9; cdr3_aa: CASSLIIEGDTQYF
j_call: TRBJ2-1; v_call: TRBV5-5; cdr3_aa: CASSGEQGHEQFF
j_call: TRBJ2-2; v_call: TRBV7-3; cdr3_aa: CASSSGTGSTGELFF